These T cell receptor beta chains were read from a single sample in a study of radiation and T cells in renal cell carcinoma. Assay used: immunoSEQ multiplex PCR; TCRdb lists only in-frame clones, some missing. The data hold 120,000 to 150,000 clones, with 70% to 90% observed a single time. This material consisted of blood, taken from a patient whose treatment included radiotherapy and nephrectomy. All receptors come from a woman aged 50 to 60 with renal cell carcinoma. Each CDR3 is given with its conserved first and last residue. The D gene is left open where the match is weak. Clone size is given for some rows only: seen once, a few or many times, or a class if the clone is expanded.

CASRLTNGLQETQYF	TGTGCCAGCAGGCTAACTAACGGGCTACAAGAGACCCAGTACTTC	.	TRBV25-1	TRBJ2-5	.
CASSVIGNEQFF	TGTGCCAGCAGCGTAATCGGAAATGAGCAGTTCTTC	.	TRBV9	TRBJ2-1	.
CAISGAGHSGNTIYF	TGTGCCATCAGTGGGGCGGGCCACTCTGGAAACACCATATATTTT	.	TRBV10-3	TRBJ1-3	.
CASSLRTLGDTQYF	TGCGCCAGCAGCTTACGAACACTAGGAGATACGCAGTATTTT	.	TRBV5-1	TRBJ2-3	.
CASTGGLGDTQYF	TGTGCCAGCACAGGGGGCTTGGGAGATACGCAGTATTTT	TRBD1	TRBV2	TRBJ2-3	.
CATKPSTYEQYF	TGTGCCACCAAACCGAGCACCTACGAGCAGTACTTC	.	TRBV19	TRBJ2-7	.
CASSASGQGAFYEQYF	TGTGCCAGCAGCGCCTCGGGACAGGGGGCCTTCTACGAGCAGTACTTC	TRBD1	TRBV9	TRBJ2-7	.
CASSLIQGSGNTIYF	TGTGCCAGCAGCCTCATTCAGGGCTCTGGAAACACCATATATTTT	.	TRBV5-4	TRBJ1-3	.
CASTTQGRDNSPLHF	TGTGCCAGTACCACCCAAGGAAGGGATAATTCACCCCTCCACTTT	.	TRBV19	TRBJ1-6	few
CASGPRTSGRGYEQYF	TGTGCTAGTGGTCCACGGACTAGCGGGAGGGGCTACGAGCAGTACTTC	TRBD2	TRBV12-5	TRBJ2-7	few
CASSSPGAGGREQFF	TGTGCCAGCAGCTCCCCCGGAGCGGGAGGACGTGAGCAGTTCTTC	TRBD2	TRBV13	TRBJ2-1	.
CAGLRDNTYEQYF	TGTGCCGGCCTTCGGGACAATACCTACGAGCAGTACTTC	.	TRBV30	TRBJ2-7	.
CASSRQGGVGNTIYF	TGTGCCAGCAGTCGACAGGGAGGAGTTGGAAACACCATATATTTT	TRBD1	TRBV27	TRBJ1-3	.
CASSFDYYEQYF	TGCGCCAGCAGCTTTGATTACTACGAGCAGTACTTC	.	TRBV5-1	TRBJ2-7	.
CASSVGGTEAFF	TGTGCCAGCTCGGTGGGGGGAACTGAAGCTTTCTTT	.	TRBV2	TRBJ1-1	once
CASSPQGGSNYGYTF	TGTGCCAGCAGCCCCCAGGGAGGATCTAACTATGGCTACACCTTC	.	TRBV7-9	TRBJ1-2	.
CASSLERGGRPQHF	TGTGCCAGCAGCTTAGAGCGTGGGGGGAGACCCCAGCATTTT	.	TRBV7-2	TRBJ1-5	many
CASSRDRAADEQYF	TGTGCCAGCAGCCGGGACAGGGCCGCCGACGAGCAGTACTTC	TRBD1	TRBV5-4	TRBJ2-7	.
CASRVEAGVDEQFF	TGTGCCAGCAGAGTGGAAGCGGGGGTGGATGAGCAGTTCTTC	TRBD2	TRBV2	TRBJ2-1	.
CASSLRSEGEQFF	TGTGCCAGCAGCTTACGCTCCGAGGGTGAGCAGTTCTTC	.	TRBV7-6	TRBJ2-1	.
CAWSVVTANSPLHF	TGTGCCTGGAGTGTTGTAACAGCTAATTCACCCCTCCACTTT	.	TRBV30	TRBJ1-6	.
CASRARGGLDSSPLHF	TGTGCCAGCAGAGCTCGAGGGGGCTTGGACTCGTCACCCCTCCACTTT	TRBD1	TRBV28	TRBJ1-6	.
CARKGLRDTQETQYF	TGTGCCAGAAAGGGACTCAGGGACACTCAAGAGACCCAGTACTTC	.	TRBV5-3	TRBJ2-5	.
CASSVGSGSPLEQYF	TGTGCCAGCAGCGTAGGATCAGGGAGTCCTCTCGAGCAGTACTTC	.	TRBV9	TRBJ2-7	.
CASSPGSGNTIYF	TGTGCCAGCAGCCCCGGCTCTGGAAACACCATATATTTT	.	TRBV21-1	TRBJ1-3	.
CASSFYMDRGGSEQYF	TGTGCCAGCAGCTTCTACATGGACAGGGGGGGGAGCGAGCAGTACTTC	TRBD1	TRBV7-8	TRBJ2-7	.
CASSSQEGLRYGYTF	TGTGCCAGCAGTTCTCAGGAGGGGCTTAGGTATGGCTACACCTTC	.	TRBV27	TRBJ1-2	.
CSGGRGAQETQYF	TGCAGCGGGGGTAGGGGGGCCCAAGAGACCCAGTACTTC	.	TRBV29-1	TRBJ2-5	.
CASSPAPAPGAGELFF	TGTGCCAGCAGCCCCGCCCCAGCCCCTGGGGCCGGGGAGCTGTTTTTT	.	TRBV5-7	TRBJ2-2	.
CAISEPDRAKETQYF	TGTGCCATCAGTGAGCCCGACAGGGCTAAAGAGACCCAGTACTTC	TRBD1	TRBV10-3	TRBJ2-5	.
CATRWNYGYTF	TGTGCCACCCGGTGGAACTATGGCTACACCTTC	.	TRBV28	TRBJ1-2	.
CASSPTTGVARTYEQYF	TGTGCCAGCAGCCCGACGACTGGGGTGGCCCGAACCTACGAGCAGTACTTC	.	TRBV27	TRBJ2-7	.
CASSERLAGDQETQYF	TGTGCCAGCAGTGAAAGACTAGCGGGAGACCAAGAGACCCAGTACTTC	TRBD2	TRBV25-1	TRBJ2-5	.
CASSVGVGQGALGANVLTF	TGTGCCAGCAGCGTAGGCGTGGGACAGGGGGCGCTTGGGGCCAACGTCCTGACTTTC	TRBD1	TRBV9	TRBJ2-6	.
CASSQGRTETQYF	TGTGCCAGCAGTCAGGGGCGAACAGAGACCCAGTACTTC	.	TRBV6-5	TRBJ2-5	.
CAISDSGGKHSPLHF	TGTGCCATCAGTGACTCGGGCGGCAAGCATTCACCCCTCCACTTT	.	TRBV10-3	TRBJ1-6	once
CASSPGSEMIYEQYF	TGTGCCAGCTCACCCGGTTCAGAAATGATCTACGAGCAGTACTTC	.	TRBV18	TRBJ2-7	.
CASSLAAGGNYGYTF	TGCGCCAGCAGCTTGGCGGCAGGGGGCAACTATGGCTACACCTTC	TRBD1	TRBV5-1	TRBJ1-2	.
CASSPPGQGREKLFF	TGTGCCAGCTCACCACCGGGACAGGGGAGGGAAAAACTGTTTTTT	TRBD1	TRBV18	TRBJ1-4	.